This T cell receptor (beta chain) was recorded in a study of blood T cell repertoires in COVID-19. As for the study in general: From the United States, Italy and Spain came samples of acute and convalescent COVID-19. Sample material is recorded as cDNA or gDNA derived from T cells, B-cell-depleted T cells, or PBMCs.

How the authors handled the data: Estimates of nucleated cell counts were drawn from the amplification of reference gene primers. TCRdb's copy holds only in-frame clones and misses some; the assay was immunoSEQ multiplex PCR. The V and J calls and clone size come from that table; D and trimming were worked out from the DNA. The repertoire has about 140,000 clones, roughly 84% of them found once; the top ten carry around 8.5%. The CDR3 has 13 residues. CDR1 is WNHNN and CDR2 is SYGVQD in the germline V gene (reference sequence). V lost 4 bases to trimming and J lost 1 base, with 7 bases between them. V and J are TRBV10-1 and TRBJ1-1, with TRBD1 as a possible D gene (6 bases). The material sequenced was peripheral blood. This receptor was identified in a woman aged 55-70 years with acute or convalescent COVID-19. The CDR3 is CASSGQANTEAFF. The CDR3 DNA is TGCGCCAGCAGTGGACAGGCGAACACTGAAGCTTTCTTT.